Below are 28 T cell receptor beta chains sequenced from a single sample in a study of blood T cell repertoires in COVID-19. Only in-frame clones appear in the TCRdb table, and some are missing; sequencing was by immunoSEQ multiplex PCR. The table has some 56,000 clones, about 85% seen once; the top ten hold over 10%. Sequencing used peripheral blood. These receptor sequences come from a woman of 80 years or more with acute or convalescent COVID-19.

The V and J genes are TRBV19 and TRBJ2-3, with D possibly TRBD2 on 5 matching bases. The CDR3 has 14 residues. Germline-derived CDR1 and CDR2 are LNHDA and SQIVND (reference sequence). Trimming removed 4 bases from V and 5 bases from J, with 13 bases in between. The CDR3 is CASSTPSREDTQYF. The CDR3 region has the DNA TGTGCCAGTAGTACCCCTTCGAGGGAAGATACGCAGTATTTT.

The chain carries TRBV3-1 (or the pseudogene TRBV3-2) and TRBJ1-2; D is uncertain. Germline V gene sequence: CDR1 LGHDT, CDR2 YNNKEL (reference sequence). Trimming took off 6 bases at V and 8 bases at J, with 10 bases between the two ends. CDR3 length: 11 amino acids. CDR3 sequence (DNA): TGTGCCAGCAGTTCCGATCGGGGCTACACCTTC. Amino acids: CASSSDRGYTF.

This CDR3 is CASSRRGVETQYF. CDR3 in DNA: TGTGCCAGCAGCCGCCGGGGTGTAGAGACCCAGTACTTC. The chain combines TRBV14 with TRBJ2-5; weak D call: TRBD2 (5 bases). The CDR3 is made up of 13 amino acids. CDR1 and CDR2 (germline): SGHDN, FVKESK. The V end was cut by 4 bases, the J end by 4 bases, with 10 bases between.

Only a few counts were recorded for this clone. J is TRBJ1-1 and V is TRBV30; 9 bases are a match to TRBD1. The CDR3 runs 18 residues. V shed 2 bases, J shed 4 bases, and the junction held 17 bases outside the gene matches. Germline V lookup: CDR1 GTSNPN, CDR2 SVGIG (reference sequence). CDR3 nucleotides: TGTGCCTGGAGTCCGAGAGACAGGGGGTCGGGGTTGGCCACTGAAGCTTTCTTT. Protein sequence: CAWSPRDRGSGLATEAFF. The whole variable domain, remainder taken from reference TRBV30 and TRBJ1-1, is SQTIHQWPATLVQPVGSPLSLECTVEGTSNPNLYWYRQAAGRGLQLLFYSVGIGQISSEVPQNLSASRPQDRQFILSSKKLLLSDSGFYLCAWSPRDRGSGLATEAFFGQGTRLTVV.

CDR3 nucleotide sequence: TGTGCCACCTCACTAGCGGGGCCGGGGACCCAGTACTTC. Translation: CATSLAGPGTQYF. V is TRBV12-3 or TRBV12-4 and J is TRBJ2-5, with 10 positions matching TRBD2. This CDR3 comprises 13 residues. The V segment lost 10 bases and the J segment 7 bases; nucleotides outside the gene matches: 9.

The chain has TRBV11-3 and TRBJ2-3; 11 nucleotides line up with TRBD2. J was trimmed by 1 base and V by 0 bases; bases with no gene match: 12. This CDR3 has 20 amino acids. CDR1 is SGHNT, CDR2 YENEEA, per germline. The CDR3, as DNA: TGTGCCAGCAGCTTAGAACACGCCGGATTAGCGGGGGGGCGCACAGATACGCAGTATTTT. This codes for CASSLEHAGLAGGRTDTQYF.

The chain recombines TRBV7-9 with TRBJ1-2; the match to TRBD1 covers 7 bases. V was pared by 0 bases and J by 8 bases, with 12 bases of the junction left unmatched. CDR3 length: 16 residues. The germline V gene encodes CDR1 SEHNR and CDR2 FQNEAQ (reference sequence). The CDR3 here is CASSLAGTPSGGGYTF. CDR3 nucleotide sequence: TGTGCCAGCAGCTTAGCGGGGACCCCCTCAGGGGGGGGCTACACCTTC.

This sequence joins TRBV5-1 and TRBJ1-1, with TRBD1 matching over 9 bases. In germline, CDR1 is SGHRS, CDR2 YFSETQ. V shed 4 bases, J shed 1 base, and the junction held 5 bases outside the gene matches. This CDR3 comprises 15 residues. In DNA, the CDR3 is TGCGCCAGCAGCCCTAAACAGGGGGCGAACACTGAAGCTTTCTTT. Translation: CASSPKQGANTEAFF.

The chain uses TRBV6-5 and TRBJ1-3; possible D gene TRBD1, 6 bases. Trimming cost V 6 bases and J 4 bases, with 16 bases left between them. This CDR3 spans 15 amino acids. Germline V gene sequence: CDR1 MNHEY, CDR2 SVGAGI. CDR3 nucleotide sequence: TGTGCCAGCAGACACGGGGGGGCGCGAGGAAACACCATATATTTT. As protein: CASRHGGARGNTIYF.

CDR3 nucleotide sequence: TGTGCCAGTAGCCAGCAGATAAACACTGAAGCTTTCTTT. Protein sequence: CASSQQINTEAFF. The chain recombines TRBV6-5 with TRBJ1-1; D ambiguous. This CDR3 has 13 amino acids. The germline gives CDR1 MNHEY, CDR2 SVGAGI. V lost 9 bases and J 2 bases, leaving 13 bases between the germline ends.

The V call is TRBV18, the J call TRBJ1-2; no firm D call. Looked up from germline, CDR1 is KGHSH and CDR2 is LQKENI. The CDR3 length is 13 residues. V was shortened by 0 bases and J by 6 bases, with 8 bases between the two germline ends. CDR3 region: CASSPPYRDGYTF. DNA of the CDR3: TGTGCCAGCTCACCACCTTACCGGGATGGCTACACCTTC.

The CDR3 sequence: CASSLATGDNSEQYF. The CDR3 region has the DNA TGTGCCAGCAGCCTAGCGACAGGGGACAACAGCGAGCAGTACTTC. The chain carries TRBV11-3 and TRBJ2-7; the match to TRBD1 covers 8 bases. CDR1 is SGHNT and CDR2 is YENEEA in the germline V gene. Unmatched junction bases numbered 12, after V lost 5 bases and J lost 6 bases. The CDR3 extends over 15 amino acids.

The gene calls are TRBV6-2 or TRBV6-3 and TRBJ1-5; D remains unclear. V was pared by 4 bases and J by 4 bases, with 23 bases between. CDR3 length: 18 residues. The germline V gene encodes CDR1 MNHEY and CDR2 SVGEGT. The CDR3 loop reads CASSSPPKLGGKNQPQHF. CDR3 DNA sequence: TGTGCCAGCAGTTCACCCCCTAAGCTGGGAGGTAAGAATCAGCCCCAGCATTTT.

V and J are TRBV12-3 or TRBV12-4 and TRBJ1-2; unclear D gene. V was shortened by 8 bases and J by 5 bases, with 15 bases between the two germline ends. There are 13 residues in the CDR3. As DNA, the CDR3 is TGTGCCAGCTCCGGAAGAAACTATTATGGCTACACCTTC. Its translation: CASSGRNYYGYTF.

The CDR3 coding sequence is TGTGCCAGCAGCTTAGGCGTCGAATTTTCGCAGTACTTC. As protein: CASSLGVEFSQYF. The rearrangement joins TRBV11-2 to TRBJ2-7; D is undetermined. The V end lost 1 base, the J end lost 9 bases, and 13 bases lay between the germline ends. The CDR3 spans 13 residues. Germline V gives CDR1 SGHAT, CDR2 FQNNGV. The complete variable domain, with remaining parts taken from reference TRBV11-2 and TRBJ2-7, reads EAGVAQSPRYKIIEKRQSVAFWCNPISGHATLYWYQQILGQGPKLLIQFQNNGVVDDSQLPKDRFSAERLKGVDSTLKIQPAKLEDSAVYLCASSLGVEFSQYFGPGTRLTVT.

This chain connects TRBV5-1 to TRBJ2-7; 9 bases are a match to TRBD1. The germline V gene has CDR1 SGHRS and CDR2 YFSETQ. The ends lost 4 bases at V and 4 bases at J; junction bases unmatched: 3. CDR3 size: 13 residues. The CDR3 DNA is TGCGCCAGCAGCCCGGACAGGGGTTACGAGCAGTACTTC. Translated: CASSPDRGYEQYF.

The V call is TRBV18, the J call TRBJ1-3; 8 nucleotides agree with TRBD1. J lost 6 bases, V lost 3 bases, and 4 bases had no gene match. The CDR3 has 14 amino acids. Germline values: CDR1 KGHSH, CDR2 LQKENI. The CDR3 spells CASSPETGANTIYF. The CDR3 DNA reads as TGTGCCAGCTCACCGGAGACAGGGGCAAACACCATATATTTT.

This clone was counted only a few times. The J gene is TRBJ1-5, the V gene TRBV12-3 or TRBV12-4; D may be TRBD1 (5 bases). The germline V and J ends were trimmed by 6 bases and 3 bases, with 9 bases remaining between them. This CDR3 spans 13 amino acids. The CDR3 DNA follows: TGTGCCAGCAGAACGGGACTCAATCAGCCCCAGCATTTT. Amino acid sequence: CASRTGLNQPQHF.

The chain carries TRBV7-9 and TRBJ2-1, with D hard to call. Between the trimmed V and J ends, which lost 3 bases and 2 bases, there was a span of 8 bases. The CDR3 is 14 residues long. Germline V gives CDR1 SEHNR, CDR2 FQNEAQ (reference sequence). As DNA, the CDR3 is TGTGCCAGCAGCTTTGACACCCCCTACAATGAGCAGTTCTTC. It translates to CASSFDTPYNEQFF.

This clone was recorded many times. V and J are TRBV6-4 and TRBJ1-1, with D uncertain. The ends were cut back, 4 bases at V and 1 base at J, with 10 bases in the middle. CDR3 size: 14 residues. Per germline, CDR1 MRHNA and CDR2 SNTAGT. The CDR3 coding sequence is TGTGCCAGCAGTGCCTCCCCGGGGAACACTGAAGCTTTCTTT. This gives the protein CASSASPGNTEAFF.

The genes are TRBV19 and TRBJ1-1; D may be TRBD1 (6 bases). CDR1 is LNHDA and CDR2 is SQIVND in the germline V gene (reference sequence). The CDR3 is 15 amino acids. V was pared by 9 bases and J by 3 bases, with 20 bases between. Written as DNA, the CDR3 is TGTGCCAGAGAGGACAGCGCGGAGGTGGACACTGAAGCTTTCTTT. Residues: CAREDSAEVDTEAFF.

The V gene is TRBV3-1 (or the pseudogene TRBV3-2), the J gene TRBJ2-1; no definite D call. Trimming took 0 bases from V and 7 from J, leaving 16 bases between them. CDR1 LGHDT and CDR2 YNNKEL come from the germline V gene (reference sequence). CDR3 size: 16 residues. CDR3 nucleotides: TGTGCCAGCAGCCAAGAGGTAAGAAAAGATGCGAATGAGCAGTTCTTC. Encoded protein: CASSQEVRKDANEQFF.

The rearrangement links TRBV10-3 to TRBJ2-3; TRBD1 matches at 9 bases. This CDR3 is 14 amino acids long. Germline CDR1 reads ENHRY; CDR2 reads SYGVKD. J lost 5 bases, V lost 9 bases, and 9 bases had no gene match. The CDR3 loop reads CAMRPGQGGDTQYF. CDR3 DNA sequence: TGTGCCATGCGACCGGGACAGGGAGGAGATACGCAGTATTTT.

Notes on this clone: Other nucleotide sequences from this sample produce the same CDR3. CDR3 sequence: CASSQVRGNTEAFF. The CDR3 DNA is TGTGCCAGCAGCCAAGTGCGGGGGAACACTGAAGCTTTCTTT. The rearrangement joins TRBV3-1 (or the pseudogene TRBV3-2) to TRBJ1-1, with D unclear. CDR1 is LGHDT and CDR2 is YNNKEL in the germline V gene (reference sequence). The CDR3 runs to 14 residues. Trimming took 1 base from V and 1 from J, leaving 7 bases between them.

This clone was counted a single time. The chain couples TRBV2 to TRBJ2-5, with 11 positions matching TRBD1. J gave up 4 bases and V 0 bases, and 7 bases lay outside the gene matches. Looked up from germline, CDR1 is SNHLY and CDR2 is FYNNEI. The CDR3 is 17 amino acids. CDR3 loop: CASSEARTGGGRETQYF. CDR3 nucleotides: TGTGCCAGCAGTGAAGCAAGGACAGGGGGCGGGCGAGAGACCCAGTACTTC.

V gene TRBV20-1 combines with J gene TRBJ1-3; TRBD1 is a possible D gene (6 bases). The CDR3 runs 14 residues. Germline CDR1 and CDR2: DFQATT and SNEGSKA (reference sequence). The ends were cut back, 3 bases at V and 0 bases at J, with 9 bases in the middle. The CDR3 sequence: CSASDRLSGNTIYF. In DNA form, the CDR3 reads TGCAGTGCTAGTGACAGGCTCTCTGGAAACACCATATATTTT.

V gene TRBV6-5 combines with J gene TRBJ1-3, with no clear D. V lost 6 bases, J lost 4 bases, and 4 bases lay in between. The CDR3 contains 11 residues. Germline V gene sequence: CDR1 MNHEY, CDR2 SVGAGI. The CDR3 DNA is TGTGCCAGCAGCCAAGGAAACACCATATATTTT. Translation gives CASSQGNTIYF.

For the CDR3, the DNA is TGTGCCAGCAGCCCCGGGACTAGCGGGGGCCAAGAGACCCAGTACTTC. This sequence encodes CASSPGTSGGQETQYF. The V call is TRBV4-2, the J call TRBJ2-5; 14 nucleotides match TRBD2. The CDR3 covers 16 residues. Trimming at V came to 4 bases and at J to 1 base, leaving 2 bases not matched to a gene. Germline values: CDR1 LGHNA, CDR2 YNFKEQ.